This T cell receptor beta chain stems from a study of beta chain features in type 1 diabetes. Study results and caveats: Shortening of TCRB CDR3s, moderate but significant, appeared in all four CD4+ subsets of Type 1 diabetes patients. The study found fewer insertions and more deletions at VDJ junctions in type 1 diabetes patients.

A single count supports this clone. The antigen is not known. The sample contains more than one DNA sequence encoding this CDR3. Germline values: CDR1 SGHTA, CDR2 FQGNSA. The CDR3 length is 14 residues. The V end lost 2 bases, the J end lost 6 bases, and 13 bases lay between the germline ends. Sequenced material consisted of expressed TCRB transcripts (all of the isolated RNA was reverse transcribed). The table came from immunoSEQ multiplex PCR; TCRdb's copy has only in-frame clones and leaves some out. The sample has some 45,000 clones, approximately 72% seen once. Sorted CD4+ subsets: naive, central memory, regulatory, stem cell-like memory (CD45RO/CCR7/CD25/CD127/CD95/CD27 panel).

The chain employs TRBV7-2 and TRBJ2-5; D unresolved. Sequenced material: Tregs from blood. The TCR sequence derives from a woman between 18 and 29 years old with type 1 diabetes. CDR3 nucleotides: TGTGCCAGCAGCTTACTCTGGGCAATGAAGACCCAGTACTTC. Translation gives CASSLLWAMKTQYF.